One sample yielded the 18 T cell receptor beta chains listed below, sequenced in a study of PD-1 blockade in mismatch repair-deficient tumors. Method: immunoSEQ multiplex PCR; TCRdb's copy keeps in-frame clones and lacks some. The table records 130,000 or so clones, roughly 86% of them present only once. The sample was peripheral blood, taken 44 weeks after starting pembrolizumab. These TCRs come from an adult with mismatch repair-deficient cancer.

V gene TRBV19 combines with J gene TRBJ2-7, with a possible D match to TRBD1 (6 bases). Looked up from germline, CDR1 is LNHDA and CDR2 is SQIVND (reference sequence). V dropped 2 bases and J dropped 2 bases, with 16 bases sitting between them. The CDR3 runs 16 residues. The CDR3: CASSILGARAPYEQYF. The DNA for the CDR3 is TGTGCCAGTAGTATATTGGGGGCGAGGGCTCCCTACGAGCAGTACTTC.

The V call is TRBV27, the J call TRBJ2-7; 7 positions agree with TRBD1. V shed 8 bases and J 5 bases; nucleotides not matched to a gene: 15. The CDR3 is 15 residues long. The germline CDR1 and CDR2 sequences are MNHEY and SMNVEV (reference sequence). CDR3 protein: CASGLTGNGVNEQYF. The CDR3, as DNA: TGTGCCAGCGGTCTGACAGGGAACGGTGTAAACGAGCAGTACTTC.

The chain employs TRBV13 and TRBJ1-1; unclear D gene. The CDR3 spans 12 residues. Germline V gene data show CDR1 as PRHDT and CDR2 as FYEKMQ (reference sequence). The ends were cut back, 8 bases at V and 2 bases at J, with 9 bases in the middle. The CDR3 protein is CASFSANTEAFF. In nucleotides, the CDR3 is TGTGCCAGCTTTTCGGCAAACACTGAAGCTTTCTTT.

The rearrangement uses TRBV13 and TRBJ2-2; 9 nucleotides agree with TRBD1. CDR1 and CDR2 from the germline V gene are PRHDT and FYEKMQ (reference sequence). The CDR3 has 16 amino acids. J lost 4 bases, V lost 4 bases, and 7 bases had no gene match. The CDR3 DNA reads TGTGCCAGCAGCTCCTTACAGGGGGCAGGCACCGGGGAGCTGTTTTTT. The encoded protein is CASSSLQGAGTGELFF.

This clone appeared a single time. The chain carries TRBV9 and TRBJ1-3; D unclear. The V end was cut by 0 bases, the J end by 0 bases, with 7 bases between. Germline assignment: CDR1 SGDLS and CDR2 YYNGEE. This CDR3 comprises 15 residues. The CDR3 nucleotides read TGTGCCAGCAGCGTAGGAGCAGGCTCTGGAAACACCATATATTTT. This gives the protein CASSVGAGSGNTIYF.

Written as DNA, the CDR3 is TGTGCCTGGAGTATATTAGCGGGTATTGGAGAGACCCAGTACTTC. Its translation: CAWSILAGIGETQYF. The rearrangement links TRBV30 to TRBJ2-5; 7 positions match TRBD2. With 2 bases clipped from V and 4 bases from J, the junction kept 10 bases outside the gene matches. This CDR3 contains 15 residues. Germline lookup yields CDR1 GTSNPN and CDR2 SVGIG (reference sequence).

This clone has only a few counts. The V and J genes are TRBV30 and TRBJ2-5; 9 bases align to TRBD1. The ends lost 5 bases at V and 5 bases at J; junction bases unmatched: 3. The V gene's germline CDR1 is GTSNPN and CDR2 SVGIG (reference sequence). This CDR3 has 12 amino acids. CDR3 in amino acids: CAWGGQGETQYF. CDR3 DNA sequence: TGTGCCTGGGGGGGACAGGGCGAGACCCAGTACTTC.

CDR3 sequence: CASSEQGGFTDTQYF. The CDR3 DNA follows: TGTGCCAGCAGTGAACAGGGGGGCTTCACAGATACGCAGTATTTT. The chain combines TRBV6-1 with TRBJ2-3; D is possibly TRBD1 (7 bases). Trimming took 2 bases from V and 2 from J, leaving 11 bases between them. Germline CDR1 MNHNS, CDR2 SASEGT. CDR3 length equals 15 residues.

V and J are TRBV18 and TRBJ1-1, with 7 bases that match TRBD1. The V segment lost 6 bases and the J segment 2 bases; nucleotides outside the gene matches: 3. The CDR3 runs 13 residues. Germline CDR1 reads KGHSH; CDR2 reads LQKENI. The CDR3 DNA reads as TGTGCCAGCTCCGGGGACAGAAACACTGAAGCTTTCTTT. Its protein is CASSGDRNTEAFF.

This chain connects TRBV9 to TRBJ2-7; D is unresolved. V lost 3 bases and J 3 bases, leaving 16 bases between the germline ends. Germline V lookup: CDR1 SGDLS, CDR2 YYNGEE. This CDR3 is 15 amino acids long. In nucleotides, the CDR3 is TGTGCCAGCAGCGCAGCCCCTGCCCCTGACTACGAGCAGTACTTC. This translates into CASSAAPAPDYEQYF.

The chain employs TRBV4-3 and TRBJ1-2, with D perhaps matching TRBD1 (5 bases). The CDR3 is made up of 14 amino acids. V gave up 4 bases and J gave up 1 base, with 10 bases separating them. Germline lookup yields CDR1 LGHNA and CDR2 YSLEER. The chain's CDR3 is CASSRDRINYGYTF. The CDR3 region has the DNA TGCGCCAGCAGCCGCGACAGAATTAACTATGGCTACACCTTC.

The V call is TRBV11-3, the J call TRBJ2-2; D not certain. V lost 2 bases and J lost 4, with 11 bases in between. Germline V gene sequence: CDR1 SGHNT, CDR2 YENEEA. There are 15 residues in the CDR3. CDR3 nucleotides: TGTGCCAGCAGCTTAAAGACTTCCCGCACCGGGGAGCTGTTTTTT. Translation: CASSLKTSRTGELFF.

The chain carries TRBV18 and TRBJ2-3, with 10 bases that match TRBD2. The CDR3 runs 14 residues. CDR1 KGHSH and CDR2 LQKENI come from the germline V gene. V trimming: 8 bases; J trimming: 3 bases; junction bases outside the gene matches: 5. CDR3 DNA: TGTGCCAGCGCCCTAGCGGGAGAGACAGATACGCAGTATTTT. Translating it yields CASALAGETDTQYF.

This clone was picked up many times. The V gene is TRBV14, the J gene TRBJ2-7; D remains unclear. This CDR3 is 12 amino acids long. The V and J ends lost 3 bases and 10 bases respectively, with 13 bases between them. Germline V gene data show CDR1 as SGHDN and CDR2 as FVKESK. CDR3 in amino acids: CASSQPHLQQYF. CDR3 in DNA: TGTGCCAGCAGCCAGCCCCACCTCCAACAGTACTTC.

A word on this clone: Germline and junction disagree at one end, which may indicate a read error. The V and J genes are TRBV6-1 and TRBJ2-7, with a tentative D call TRBD1 (5 bases). CDR1 is MNHNS and CDR2 is SASEGT in the germline V gene. The CDR3 consists of 13 residues. The CDR3: CASSDSQGNEQYF. CDR3 coding DNA: TGCGCCAGCAGTGATAGTCAGGGTAACGAGCAGTACTTC.

The J gene is TRBJ2-1, the V gene TRBV6-6; 11 bases fit TRBD2. The J segment lost 5 bases and the V segment lost 4 bases, leaving 7 bases of the junction unmatched. CDR1 MNHNY and CDR2 SVGAGI come from the germline V gene (reference sequence). The CDR3 is 16 amino acids. The CDR3 bases are TGTGCCAGCAGTTCCACGACTAGCGGGATCCACAATGAGCAGTTCTTC. This translates into CASSSTTSGIHNEQFF.

The chain uses TRBV4-3 and TRBJ2-5; D tentatively fits TRBD1 or TRBD2 (6 bases each). Trimming took off 3 bases at V and 5 bases at J, with 10 bases between the two ends. The CDR3 consists of 13 residues. Germline loops: CDR1 LGHNA, CDR2 YSLEER. CDR3 nucleotide sequence: TGCGCCAGCAGCCACGGGGGCTTGGAGACCCAGTACTTC. As protein: CASSHGGLETQYF.

The rearrangement links TRBV10-1 to TRBJ1-1; no clear D. Germline V lookup: CDR1 WNHNN, CDR2 SYGVQD (reference sequence). There are 13 residues in the CDR3. V shed 0 bases and J shed 4 bases, with 6 bases lying between them. CDR3: CASSESHTTEAFF. CDR3 nucleotide sequence: TGCGCCAGCAGTGAGTCGCACACCACTGAAGCTTTCTTT.